Each of the 20 T cell receptor beta chains below was sequenced from the same sample in a study of cytomegalovirus exposure and HLA in healthy donors. Libraries were prepared by immunoSEQ multiplex PCR; TCRdb keeps only in-frame clonotypes and omits some of them. This sample has about 140,000 clones, with approximately 86% found just once. Input material: PBMCs. The receptors derive from a man in his late teens or twenties in good health and CMV-seropositive.

The V call is TRBV19, the J call TRBJ2-3, with D possibly TRBD1 on 5 matching bases. The CDR3 length is 14 residues. The germline gives CDR1 LNHDA, CDR2 SQIVND (reference sequence). Trimming left V 3 bases short and J 4 bases short, with 11 bases between. The CDR3 sequence: CASSISRGADTQYF. The CDR3 nucleotides are TGTGCCAGTAGTATTTCTAGGGGCGCAGATACGCAGTATTTT.

This clone has just one count. This chain joins TRBV6-1 and TRBJ2-7; 9 bases are a match to TRBD2. This CDR3 region has 15 residues. The ends lost 8 bases at V and 4 bases at J; junction bases unmatched: 12. CDR1 MNHNS and CDR2 SASEGT come from the germline V gene. The CDR3 loop is CASAAGGAGVYEQYF. The CDR3 coding sequence is TGTGCCAGCGCGGCGGGGGGGGCGGGTGTATACGAGCAGTACTTC.

V gene TRBV5-5 combines with J gene TRBJ1-3, with 7 positions matching TRBD1. The junction had 14 bases not matched to a gene; V was cut back by 3 bases and J by 8 bases. CDR1 is SGHKS and CDR2 is YYEKEE in the germline V gene (reference sequence). The CDR3 has 16 amino acids. CDR3 amino acids: CASSYRGTAGADTIYF. Written as DNA, the CDR3 is TGTGCCAGCAGCTACCGGGGGACAGCCGGAGCGGACACCATATATTTT. The full variable domain, with the rest looked up from reference TRBV5-5 and TRBJ1-3, is DAGVTQSPTHLIKTRGQQVTLRCSPISGHKSVSWYQQVLGQGPQFIFQYYEKEERGRGNFPDRFSARQFPNYSSELNVNALLLGDSALYLCASSYRGTAGADTIYFGEGSWLTVV.

The CDR3 loop is CAWSAGGSSNYGYTF. CDR3 bases: TGTGCCTGGAGTGCAGGCGGGAGCTCAAACTATGGCTACACCTTC. The V gene is TRBV30, the J gene TRBJ1-2, with D unresolved. The V end lost 1 base, the J end lost 2 bases, and 14 bases lay between the germline ends. The length of the CDR3 is 15 residues. Germline CDR1 is GTSNPN and CDR2 is SVGIG (reference sequence).

A single count supports this clone. The V and J genes are TRBV10-2 and TRBJ1-2, with D maybe TRBD1 (6 bases). Trimming took off 0 bases at V and 11 bases at J, with 16 bases between the two ends. CDR1 and CDR2 (germline): WSHSY, SAAADI. This CDR3 spans 14 amino acids. CDR3 region: CASSESAGDRVYTF. The CDR3 DNA reads as TGCGCCAGCAGTGAGTCGGCAGGGGATAGAGTTTACACCTTC.

V usage is TRBV6-5 and J usage is TRBJ2-3; TRBD1 agrees at 8 bases. V gave up 4 bases and J gave up 1 base; unmatched junction bases: 7. CDR1 and CDR2 from the germline V gene are MNHEY and SVGAGI. The CDR3 sequence is 16 residues long. Here the CDR3 reads CASSSDRGRGTDTQYF. Written as DNA, the CDR3 is TGTGCCAGCAGTTCTGACAGGGGACGAGGCACAGATACGCAGTATTTT.

The chain couples TRBV10-2 to TRBJ1-2; 7 positions agree with TRBD1. V dropped 6 bases and J dropped 8; count of bases not matched to a gene: 15. Per germline, CDR1 WSHSY and CDR2 SAAADI. The CDR3 spans 15 residues. The CDR3 spells CASRVTGETPGGYTF. The CDR3 DNA sequence: TGCGCCAGCAGAGTAACAGGGGAGACCCCGGGGGGCTACACCTTC.

The chain combines TRBV14 with TRBJ2-1; 8 bases line up with TRBD1. The CDR3 runs to 19 residues. Germline trimming cut 1 base from V and 0 bases from J; bases unmatched to any gene: 11. CDR1 and CDR2 from the germline V gene are SGHDN and FVKESK. CDR3 sequence (DNA): TGTGCCAGCAGCCAAGGCAGGGGGCGCCCTCAGAGCTCCTACAATGAGCAGTTCTTC. Protein: CASSQGRGRPQSSYNEQFF.

The rearrangement uses TRBV5-6 and TRBJ1-1, with 8 bases lining up with TRBD1. Germline V CDR1 and CDR2: SGHDT, YYEEEE. The CDR3 has 14 amino acids. V was pared by 4 bases and J by 2 bases, with 4 bases of the junction left unmatched. In DNA, the CDR3 is TGTGCCAGCAGCGAGACAGGGGCCAACACTGAAGCTTTCTTT. Translation: CASSETGANTEAFF.

This clone showed up just once. The chain joins TRBV28 to TRBJ2-5, with a tentative D call TRBD2 (7 bases). With 7 bases removed from V and 5 bases from J, the gap between germline ends came to 11 bases. Germline V gene lookup returns CDR1 MDHEN and CDR2 SYDVKM. The CDR3 totals 12 residues. The CDR3 DNA reads TGTGCCAGCATGGAGGGGGGGGAGACCCAGTACTTC. Protein: CASMEGGETQYF.

The V gene is TRBV2, the J gene TRBJ2-7, with D maybe TRBD2 (6 bases). The germline V gene has CDR1 SNHLY and CDR2 FYNNEI. V lost 7 bases and J lost 3, with 16 bases in between. The CDR3 extends over 14 amino acids. CDR3: CASKSVGGYYEQYF. For the CDR3, the DNA is TGTGCCAGCAAAAGTGTAGGAGGGTACTACGAGCAGTACTTC.

V is TRBV18 and J is TRBJ1-2; D unresolved. The ends were cut back, 0 bases at V and 4 bases at J, with 12 bases in the middle. Germline V gene lookup returns CDR1 KGHSH and CDR2 LQKENI. The CDR3 length is 15 residues. CDR3 residues: CASSPPTGVGYGYTF. For the CDR3, the DNA is TGTGCCAGCTCACCACCCACGGGTGTAGGCTATGGCTACACCTTC.

In its sample, this clone was seen once. The CDR3 bases are TGTGCCAGCACTCTGAACCGGGACAGGCTTTACGAGCAGTACTTC. It encodes CASTLNRDRLYEQYF. V usage is TRBV2 and J usage is TRBJ2-7, with 8 bases matching TRBD1. The CDR3 contains 15 residues. V gave up 7 bases and J gave up 4 bases; unmatched junction bases: 12. Germline loops: CDR1 SNHLY, CDR2 FYNNEI.

The rearrangement joins TRBV2 to TRBJ2-3; D perhaps matches TRBD1 (5 bases). The CDR3 is 15 residues long. V gave up 4 bases and J gave up 3 bases, with 14 bases separating them. Looked up from germline, CDR1 is SNHLY and CDR2 is FYNNEI. DNA of the CDR3: TGTGCCAGCAGTGTGTGGGGCCCCGAGACAGATACGCAGTATTTT. Translated, it gives CASSVWGPETDTQYF.

This clone has just a few counts. The V gene is TRBV7-3, the J gene TRBJ2-7; TRBD2 aligns across 12 bases. The V gene's germline CDR1 is SGHTA and CDR2 FQGTGA. Trimming removed 5 bases from V and 7 bases from J; junction bases left unmatched: 9. The CDR3 sequence is 15 residues long. CDR3 in DNA: TGTGCCAGCAGCGCTAGACTAGCGGGAGTAGAAGAGCAGTACTTC. This translates into CASSARLAGVEEQYF.

The J gene is TRBJ2-1, the V gene TRBV2; D not resolved. V lost 6 bases, J lost 9 bases, and 15 bases lay in between. This CDR3 comprises 13 residues. Germline CDR1 and CDR2: SNHLY and FYNNEI. CDR3 sequence reads: CASSQLRSIEQFF. The CDR3 DNA reads TGTGCCAGCAGCCAACTCCGTAGTATTGAGCAGTTCTTC.

This chain joins TRBV6-6 and TRBJ1-1, with D perhaps TRBD1 (5 bases). CDR1 and CDR2 from the germline V gene are MNHNY and SVGAGI (reference sequence). The CDR3 length is 15 residues. Trimming removed 6 bases at V and 0 bases at J, with 14 bases between. CDR3 sequence (DNA): TGTGCCAGCAGCTTAAGCGGGGGGATGAACACTGAAGCTTTCTTT. Translated, it gives CASSLSGGMNTEAFF.

V and J are TRBV4-2 and TRBJ1-5; 10 nucleotides align to TRBD1. This CDR3 has 16 amino acids. Germline V lookup: CDR1 LGHNA, CDR2 YNFKEQ. J lost 1 base, V lost 1 base, and 1 base had no gene match. The CDR3 region has the DNA TGTGCCAGCAGCCAAGGACAGGGGGCAAGCAATCAGCCCCAGCATTTT. Its protein is CASSQGQGASNQPQHF.

The chain couples TRBV9 to TRBJ2-1, with TRBD2 identical over 11 bases. Germline assignment: CDR1 SGDLS and CDR2 YYNGEE. CDR3 length equals 13 residues. J lost 13 bases, V lost 3 bases, and 6 bases had no gene match. CDR3 coding DNA: TGTGCCAGCAGCGAAGTTACTAGCGGGAGACAGTTCTTC. The encoded protein is CASSEVTSGRQFF.

The chain employs TRBV9 and TRBJ2-4, with a tentative D call TRBD1 (6 bases). The V end lost 2 bases, the J end lost 0 bases, and 12 bases lay between the germline ends. This CDR3 comprises 16 residues. Per germline, CDR1 SGDLS and CDR2 YYNGEE. The CDR3 sequence is CASSVRTELAKNIQYF. DNA for the CDR3: TGTGCCAGCAGCGTTAGGACAGAACTAGCCAAAAACATTCAGTACTTC.